What follows is one T cell receptor (beta chain) and its context. The target antigen is unknown. This likely comes from a read error, as the CDR3 has no conserved phenylalanine or tryptophan at its end. This sample stems from a study of molecular identifiers for immune sequencing clone quantification. Study-wide results and caveats: Spiked TCR RNA from one Jurkat cell reportedly showed up when mixed among 1 million or so naive cells.

Between roughly 17,000 and 1,000,000 sorted cells, with 10%, 30% or 50% RNA, yielded naive CD8 libraries. Based on a CD8+CD4-CCR7+CD45RA+ profile, naive CD8 T cells were sorted. TCRdb reprocessed the PCR reads with MiXCR, giving one entry per CDR3 protein. The profile covers 460,000 or so distinct CDR3 sequences, with about 25% appearing a single time and over 0.6% taken by the ten largest. Sequencing was done on a sample of naive CD8+ T cells from blood, with Jurkat cell RNA spiked in. This sample's subset: FACS-sorted CD8+CD4-CCR7+CD45RA+ naive T cells. This sequence was found in a human donor in good health. Some libraries in this study had Jurkat cell RNA spiked in.

CDR3 protein: CASSSLGRVPGELFL. DNA for the CDR3: TGTGCCAGCAGCTCCCTTGGCAGGGTCCCCGGGGAGCTGTTTCTT. J is TRBJ2-2 and V is TRBV13; possibly TRBD1 for D (5 bases). The length of the CDR3 is 15 residues. Trimming removed 4 bases at V and 6 bases at J, with 15 bases between. Per germline, CDR1 PRHDT and CDR2 FYEKMQ (reference sequence).